This paragraph reports one T cell receptor (beta chain). What it recognizes is unknown. Germline V lookup: CDR1 KGHSH, CDR2 LQKENI. The CDR3 spans 11 residues. Trimming took off 6 bases at V and 6 bases at J, with 8 bases between the two ends. Sequencing used immunoSEQ multiplex PCR; TCRdb keeps in-frame clones, though not all of them. This table has roughly 100,000 clones, 84% appearing once. This sample was included in a study of T cell responses to AZD1222 COVID-19 vaccine. Findings of the study overall: It should be noted that donors were predominantly white British and more often female, and clonal diversity was possibly underestimated. Spike was spanned by vaccine-associated CD4 TCRs, which were dominant at 160-218 and 743-854. Seropositive at baseline were only a handful of AZD1222 recipients.

This receptor was taken from an adult in good health. Sequencing used peripheral blood, obtained on day 0 of AZD1222 vaccination. The chain employs TRBV18 and TRBJ1-1, with D uncertain. The CDR3 DNA follows: TGTGCCAGCTCGGCGAAGGCTGAAGCTTTCTTT. It translates to CASSAKAEAFF.